Listed below are T cell receptor beta chains from one sample, sequenced in a study of T cells in Graves' hyperthyroidism and ophthalmopathy. TCRdb fed the multiplex PCR reads into MiXCR, producing one record per CDR3 protein. There are fewer than 800,000 distinct CDR3 sequences in the sample; about 16% occur only once, and 8.4% lies in the top ten. The source material was blood. These receptors originate from a man aged 18-30 years with Graves' hyperthyroidism. Each CDR3 is given with its conserved first and last residue. The order of the fields is V gene, D gene, J gene, clone size, CDR3 DNA, CDR3 protein. A D gene is named only where the DNA matches it firmly. A clone size is listed for some rows: how often the clone was seen (once, few, many), or a class if it is expanded.

TRBV12-3/TRBV12-4	TRBD1	TRBJ1-5	.	TGTGCCAGCAGTTTCAGGGGGCCTAGCAATCAGCCCCAGCATTTT	CASSFRGPSNQPQHF
TRBV6-1	TRBD1	TRBJ2-2	many	TGTGCCAGCAGCCGGGACAGGAACACCGGGGAGCTGTTTTTT	CASSRDRNTGELFF
TRBV28	.	TRBJ2-1	many	TGTGCCAGCAGCCCCAGAATAAAGGTTATTGAGCAGTTCTTC	CASSPRIKVIEQFF
TRBV2	.	TRBJ1-4	few	TGTGCCAGCAGCCCCGATCAAAATGAAAAACTGTTTTTT	CASSPDQNEKLFF
TRBV7-9	TRBD1	TRBJ2-7	many	TGTGCCAGCAGCTTATGGGACAGGGGGATCTACGAGCAGTACTTC	CASSLWDRGIYEQYF
TRBV19	TRBD1	TRBJ2-7	.	TGTGCCAGTAGGACGACCGGGACAGGGCCCATTGGCGAGCAGTACTTC	CASRTTGTGPIGEQYF
TRBV20-1	.	TRBJ2-1	many	TGCAGTGCTAGGGACGCCTACAATGAGCAGTTCTTC	CSARDAYNEQFF
TRBV11-3	.	TRBJ2-2	many	TGTGCCAGCGGGTGGACCGGGGAGCTGTTTTTT	CASGWTGELFF
TRBV18	TRBD1	TRBJ2-3	.	TGTGCCAGCTCACCTACTTCACAGGGGACAGATACGCAGTATTTT	CASSPTSQGTDTQYF
TRBV2	.	TRBJ2-1	few	TGTGCCAGCGGCCGGGACGGTCGCGATGAGCAGTTCTTC	CASGRDGRDEQFF
TRBV14	.	TRBJ1-2	.	TGTGCCAGCAGCCAAGCCAAAAAATATGGCTACACCTTC	CASSQAKKYGYTF
TRBV6-2/TRBV6-3	.	TRBJ2-1	few	TGTGCCAGCACCGAGGACATTTACTACAATGAGCAGTTCTTC	CASTEDIYYNEQFF
TRBV9	.	TRBJ2-2	.	TGTGCCAGCAGCGTAGGCGGGACAGCTTACACCGGGGAGCTGTTTTTT	CASSVGGTAYTGELFF
TRBV20-1	.	TRBJ2-1	many	TGCAGTGCTGTCACCGGGACTGGGTACAATGAGCAGTTCTTC	CSAVTGTGYNEQFF
TRBV5-5	TRBD1	TRBJ2-7	once	TGTGCCAGCAGCTCGTTGTTTTGGGGACAGGGGGCCGAGCAGTACTTC	CASSSLFWGQGAEQYF
TRBV5-8	TRBD1	TRBJ1-5	many	TGTGCCAGCAGCAGGGGGACAGGGGGAAACAATCAGCCCCAGCATTTT	CASSRGTGGNNQPQHF
TRBV14	.	TRBJ1-2	once	TGTGCCAGCAGCCTACCTAAGGGGGGCTACACCTTC	CASSLPKGGYTF
TRBV7-9	TRBD2	TRBJ2-7	.	TGTGCCAGCAGGGGACCGGGGACTAACTACGAGCAGTACTTC	CASRGPGTNYEQYF
TRBV20-1	.	TRBJ2-7	many	TGCAGTGCTGCGGAGGCTAGCAGTAAAGAGCAGTACTTC	CSAAEASSKEQYF
TRBV28	.	TRBJ2-7	many	TGTGCCAGCAGTTTAACTACTGGACAGTACACGTCCTACGAGCAGTACTTC	CASSLTTGQYTSYEQYF
TRBV28	TRBD1	TRBJ1-5	many	TGTGCCAGCGCCCCGACAGGGAACAATCAGCCCCAGCATTTT	CASAPTGNNQPQHF
TRBV5-1	TRBD1	TRBJ2-3	few	TGCGCCAGCAGCAAGACAGGGTACACAGATACGCAGTATTTT	CASSKTGYTDTQYF
TRBV18	TRBD1	TRBJ1-4	many	TGTGCCAGCTCACCACGACAGGGCCGGGATGAAAAACTGTTTTTT	CASSPRQGRDEKLFF
TRBV4-1	.	TRBJ1-2	.	TGCGCCAGCAGCATGAGGGTCCAAGCTAACTATGGCTACACCTTC	CASSMRVQANYGYTF
TRBV10-3	TRBD1	TRBJ2-7	few	TGTGCCATCAGGGGGACAGGGCCCGACGAGCAGTACTTC	CAIRGTGPDEQYF
TRBV10-3	TRBD2	TRBJ2-5	many	TGTGCCATCAGTGAGTCGCGTCACACGGGACTAGCGGGCCAAGAGACCCAGTACTTC	CAISESRHTGLAGQETQYF
TRBV20-1	TRBD2	TRBJ2-7	many	TGCAGTGCTGGGGGGACTAGCCACTCCTACGAGCAGTACTTC	CSAGGTSHSYEQYF
TRBV28	.	TRBJ1-1	many	TGTGCCAGCACCGGCAAGACGTACCTCCAAAGAGCTGAAGCTTTCTTT	CASTGKTYLQRAEAFF
TRBV20-1	TRBD1	TRBJ1-5	.	TGCAGTGCTGCTGGGACAGGGGGAAATCAGCCCCAGCATTTT	CSAAGTGGNQPQHF
TRBV10-3	TRBD2	TRBJ2-7	many	TGTGCCATCAGAGAGAGGGAGGGCTCCTACGAGCAGTACTTC	CAIREREGSYEQYF
TRBV10-3	TRBD1	TRBJ2-1	few	TGTGCCATCAGCCGGGACAGAGACAATGAGCAGTTCTTC	CAISRDRDNEQFF
TRBV2	.	TRBJ1-2	many	TGTGCCAGCAGCATAAACAGCTATGGCTACACCTTC	CASSINSYGYTF
TRBV5-4	TRBD2	TRBJ2-3	few	TGTGCCAGCAGTGGCCTGAAGCGGGAGGGACCAGATACGCAGTATTTT	CASSGLKREGPDTQYF
TRBV5-1	.	TRBJ1-5	.	TGCGCCAGCAGCTTGGGGGGCCAAGATCAGCCCCAGCATTTT	CASSLGGQDQPQHF
TRBV7-2	TRBD1	TRBJ2-5	many	TGTGCCAGCAGCTTAGTTCGCCGGGACAGGGAGTACTTC	CASSLVRRDREYF
TRBV5-6	TRBD2	TRBJ2-1	few	TGTGCCAGCAGCTTTAGCGGGAGGGCCTCGTACAATGAGCAGTTCTTC	CASSFSGRASYNEQFF
TRBV28	.	TRBJ2-7	few	TGTGCCAGCAGCCGCCGAGGTTCCCTCTCCTACGAGCAGTACTTC	CASSRRGSLSYEQYF
TRBV2	.	TRBJ2-3	many	TGTGCCAGCAGTGGACAGGGAGGTTCAGATACGCAGTATTTT	CASSGQGGSDTQYF
TRBV7-8	.	TRBJ1-2	many	TGTGCCAGCAGCTCCCCCCTCGTCCCCCGGGGCTATGGCTACACCTTC	CASSSPLVPRGYGYTF
TRBV28	.	TRBJ1-5	.	TGTGCCAGCAGTTTACAGGACGGGGGATATAGCAATCAGCCCCAGCATTTT	CASSLQDGGYSNQPQHF
TRBV12-3/TRBV12-4	.	TRBJ2-5	.	TGTGCCAGCAGTCAGCCCTCGAGCGGGCAGGAGACCCAGTACTTC	CASSQPSSGQETQYF
TRBV6-1	.	TRBJ2-5	few	TGTGCCAGCAACAGACAGGCCCACGAGACCCAGTACTTC	CASNRQAHETQYF
TRBV29-1	.	TRBJ2-1	.	TGCAGCGTTGAAGGTCATCAGACAATAAGCTCCTACAATGAGCAGTTCTTC	CSVEGHQTISSYNEQFF
TRBV7-2	TRBD2	TRBJ2-3	many	TGTGCCAGCAGCGCGGGACTAGCGGGAAGGACAGATACGCAGTATTTT	CASSAGLAGRTDTQYF
TRBV6-1	.	TRBJ1-1	.	TGTGCCAGCAGTCCCTCACAGCTGAACACTGAAGCTTTCTTT	CASSPSQLNTEAFF
TRBV5-1	TRBD1	TRBJ1-2	few	TGCGCCAGCTCTCTCGAGGGGACAGCTTCCTTAGCTAACTATGGCTACACCTTC	CASSLEGTASLANYGYTF
TRBV5-1	.	TRBJ1-1	.	TGCGCCAGCACAATCGTCGGTCAGAACACTGAAGCTTTCTTT	CASTIVGQNTEAFF
TRBV7-6	.	TRBJ2-5	few	TGTGCCAGCCGCAACCGTATCCAAGAGACCCAGTACTTC	CASRNRIQETQYF
TRBV5-6	.	TRBJ2-7	many	TGTGCCAGCAGCTGGCCCCGGGACGGCTCCTACGAGCAGTACTTC	CASSWPRDGSYEQYF
TRBV3-1	.	TRBJ2-7	.	TGTGCCAGCAGCCAAGACGGGAATCCTTTCTACGAGCAGTACTTC	CASSQDGNPFYEQYF
TRBV20-1	.	TRBJ2-5	few	TGCAGTGCTAGAAGGGGCGGACAGCCCCAAGAGACCCAGTACTTC	CSARRGGQPQETQYF